This T cell receptor beta chain emerged from a study of human T cells and chemical hapten exposure. Study-level background: A roughly 2 cm by roughly 2 cm inner upper arm patch received 2% DPC for sensitization. Per-sample TCR yields varied mainly from small pooled library volume differences. Broader study findings: Expanded TCRs showed more large CDR3 clusters than pre-sensitization or healthy control sets.

This clonotype was seen repeatedly, ten times or more. Antigen unknown. CDR3 length: 17 amino acids. Trimming shortened V by 0 bases and J by 2 bases, and 12 bases separated the two germline ends. Germline V lookup: CDR1 SGDLS, CDR2 YYNGEE. TCRdb ran MiXCR on the RACE reads and lists one entry per CDR3 protein. Here the sample spans roughly 380,000 distinct CDR3 sequences, 6% to 7% being singletons. Time point of the sample: patch test 2, 6 weeks after DPC sensitization. The sample's treatment: therapeutic diphenylcyclopropenone sensitization with weekly scalp DPC. Blood sampling occurred before each patch-test application.

V gene TRBV9 combines with J gene TRBJ2-6; the D is unclear. Sequencing used whole blood, obtained in connection with sensitization to the hapten diphenylcyclopropenone (DPC). This clonotype originated in a woman in her late teens or twenties with alopecia areata. Some clones in this sample may be carry-over from other donors' samples. As DNA, the CDR3 is TGTGCCAGCAGCGTAGATGGGCGATCGGCTGGGGCCAACGTCCTGACTTTC. The encoded protein is CASSVDGRSAGANVLTF.